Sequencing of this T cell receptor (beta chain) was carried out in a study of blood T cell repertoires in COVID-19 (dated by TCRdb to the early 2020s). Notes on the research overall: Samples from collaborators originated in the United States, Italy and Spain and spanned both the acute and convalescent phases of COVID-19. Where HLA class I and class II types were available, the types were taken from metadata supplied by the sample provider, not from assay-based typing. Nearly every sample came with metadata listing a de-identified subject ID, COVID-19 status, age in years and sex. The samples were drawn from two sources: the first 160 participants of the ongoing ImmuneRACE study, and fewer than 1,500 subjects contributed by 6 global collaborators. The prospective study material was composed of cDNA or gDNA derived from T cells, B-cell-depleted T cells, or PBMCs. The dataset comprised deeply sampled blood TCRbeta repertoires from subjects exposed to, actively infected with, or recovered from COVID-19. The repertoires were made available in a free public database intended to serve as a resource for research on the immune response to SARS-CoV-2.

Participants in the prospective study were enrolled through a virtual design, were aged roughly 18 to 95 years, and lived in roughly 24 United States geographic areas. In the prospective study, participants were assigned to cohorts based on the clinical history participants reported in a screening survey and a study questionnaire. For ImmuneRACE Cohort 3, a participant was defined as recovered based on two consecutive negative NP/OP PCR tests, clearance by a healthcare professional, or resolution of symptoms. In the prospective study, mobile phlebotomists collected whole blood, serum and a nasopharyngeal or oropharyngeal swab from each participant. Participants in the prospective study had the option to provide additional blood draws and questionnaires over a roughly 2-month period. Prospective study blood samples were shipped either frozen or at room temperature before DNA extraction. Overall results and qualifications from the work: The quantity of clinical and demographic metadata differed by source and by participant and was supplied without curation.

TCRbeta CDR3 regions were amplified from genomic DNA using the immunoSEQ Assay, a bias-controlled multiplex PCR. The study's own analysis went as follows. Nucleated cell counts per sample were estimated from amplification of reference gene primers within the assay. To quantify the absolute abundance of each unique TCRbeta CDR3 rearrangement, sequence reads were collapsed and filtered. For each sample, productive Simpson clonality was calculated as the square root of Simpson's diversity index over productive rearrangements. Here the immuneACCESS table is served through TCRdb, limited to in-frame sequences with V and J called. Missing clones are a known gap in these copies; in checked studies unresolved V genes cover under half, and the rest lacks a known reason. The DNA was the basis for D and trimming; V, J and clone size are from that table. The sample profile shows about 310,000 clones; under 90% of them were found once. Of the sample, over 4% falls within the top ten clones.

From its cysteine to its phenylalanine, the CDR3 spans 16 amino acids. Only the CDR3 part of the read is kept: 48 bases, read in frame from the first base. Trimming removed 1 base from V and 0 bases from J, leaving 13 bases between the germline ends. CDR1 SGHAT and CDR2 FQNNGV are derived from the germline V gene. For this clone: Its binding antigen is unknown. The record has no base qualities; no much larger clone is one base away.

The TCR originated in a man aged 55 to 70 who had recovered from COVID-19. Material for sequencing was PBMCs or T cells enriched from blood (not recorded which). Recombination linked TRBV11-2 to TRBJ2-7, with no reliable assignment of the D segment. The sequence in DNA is TGTGCCAGCAGCTTAGTCTTGGCCCAAACCTCCTACGAGCAGTACTTC. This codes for CASSLVLAQTSYEQYF.